The 18 T cell receptor beta chains given below trace back to one sample, sequenced in a study of immune aging and cytomegalovirus after organ transplant. These receptors are not linked to any known antigen. Indicated time point: five sample-tagged time points from pre-transplant (day -1) to day 368 post-transplant, pooled. BD Rhapsody targeted mRNA and AbSeq chemistry was used for microwell cell capture and library preparation. One entry per CDR3 protein results from TCRdb running MiXCR on the single-cell sequencing reads. Seen here are more than 20,000 distinct CDR3 sequences, 35% to 40% observed once, and the top ten hold 20% to 25%. The sample was CMV peptide-activated CD4+ and CD8+ T cells sorted from blood, taken at five time points, pooled. The subset is: sorted CD8+CD137+ and CD4+CD154+ T cells after 11 to 13 h CMV IE-1 peptide stimulation. The receptors were gathered from a female donor who had a heart transplant and CMV viremia.

Sample share makes this clonotype medium-sized. The gene calls are TRBV20-1 and TRBJ2-1, with D maybe TRBD2 (6 bases). The V end lost 1 base, the J end lost 1 base, and 11 bases lay between the germline ends. Per germline, CDR1 DFQATT and CDR2 SNEGSKA (reference sequence). CDR3 length equals 15 residues. CDR3 amino acids: CSARADLASYNEQFF. The CDR3 DNA follows: TGCAGTGCTAGAGCGGACCTAGCGTCCTACAATGAGCAGTTCTTC.

This clonotype was detected a few times. J is TRBJ1-2 and V is TRBV19, with D unclear. The CDR3 covers 11 residues. The V gene lost 3 bases and the J gene lost 5 bases, with 4 bases spanning the gap. Germline loops: CDR1 LNHDA, CDR2 SQIVND (reference sequence). The CDR3 nucleotides read TGTGCCAGTAGTATCTTTTATGGCTACACCTTC. It is translated as CASSIFYGYTF.

This clonotype appeared a few times. This chain links TRBV12-3 or TRBV12-4 with TRBJ2-7, with D hard to call. The germline V and J ends were trimmed by 6 bases and 8 bases, with 20 bases remaining between them. This CDR3 is 14 amino acids long. CDR3: CASRGDGLDIQQYF. The CDR3 nucleotides read TGTGCCAGCAGGGGTGATGGGCTGGATATCCAGCAGTACTTC.

This clonotype was found a few times. The rearrangement joins TRBV7-9 to TRBJ2-5; possible D gene TRBD1, 6 bases. The germline V and J ends were trimmed by 5 bases and 0 bases, with 16 bases remaining between them. From germline, CDR1 is SEHNR and CDR2 FQNEAQ (reference sequence). This CDR3 region has 16 residues. In DNA, the CDR3 is TGTGCCAGCAGCCTGGCCAGGACAGCCTACCAAGAGACCCAGTACTTC. It specifies CASSLARTAYQETQYF.

By its share, this clonotype is medium-sized. The chain recombines TRBV6-5 with TRBJ1-1; TRBD1 might be the D (5 bases). The CDR3 is 13 residues long. Germline CDR1 MNHEY, CDR2 SVGAGI. The ends were cut back, 2 bases at V and 4 bases at J, with 8 bases in the middle. The CDR3 protein is CASSYGQGTEAFF. CDR3 DNA: TGTGCCAGCAGTTACGGGCAGGGCACTGAAGCTTTCTTT.

Within the sample, this clonotype is medium-sized. The genes are TRBV6-6 and TRBJ1-3; D possibly corresponds to TRBD1 (6 bases). The length of the CDR3 is 14 residues. Germline V gene data show CDR1 as MNHNY and CDR2 as SVGAGI (reference sequence). V lost 2 bases, J lost 2 bases, and 7 bases lay in between. The CDR3 loop is CASSYAGAGNTIYF. The CDR3 DNA reads TGTGCCAGCAGTTACGCAGGGGCTGGAAACACCATATATTTT.

This clonotype has just a few counts. The J gene is TRBJ1-2, the V gene TRBV6-2 or TRBV6-3; no firm D call. The CDR3 is made up of 12 amino acids. Germline CDR1 reads MNHEY; CDR2 reads SVGEGT. Trimming removed 6 bases at V and 4 bases at J, with 9 bases between. The CDR3 loop reads CASSLSSYGYTF. DNA for the CDR3: TGTGCCAGCAGCCTATCTAGCTATGGCTACACCTTC.

This chain links TRBV5-4 with TRBJ2-1; D gene unclear. Trimming shortened V by 2 bases and J by 5 bases, and 8 bases separated the two germline ends. The CDR3 contains 13 residues. Germline V lookup: CDR1 SGHNT, CDR2 YYREEE (reference sequence). CDR3 in amino acids: CASSFSRNNEQFF. CDR3 DNA sequence: TGTGCCAGCAGCTTCTCCAGAAACAATGAGCAGTTCTTC.

The table lists this clonotype with many counts. The rearrangement joins TRBV7-7 to TRBJ1-1, with D possibly matching TRBD1 (5 bases). Germline V CDR1 and CDR2: SSHAT, FNYEAQ (reference sequence). V lost 2 bases and J lost 7, with 11 bases in between. The CDR3 length is 13 residues. In nucleotides, the CDR3 is TGTGCCAGCAGCTTAAATCTCGGGGGTGAAGCTTTCTTT. Protein product: CASSLNLGGEAFF. Combining the CDR3 with reference TRBV7-7 and TRBJ1-1 gives the whole variable domain GAGVSQSPRYKVTKRGQDVTLRCDPISSHATLYWYQQALGQGPEFLTYFNYEAQPDKSGLPSDRFSAERPEGSISTLTIQRTEQRDSAMYRCASSLNLGGEAFFGQGTRLTVV.

This clonotype was seen a few times. The chain combines TRBV7-9 with TRBJ2-6, with 7 bases lining up with TRBD1. After removal of 4 bases from V and 0 bases from J, the junction contained 9 bases not matched to a gene. CDR1 is SEHNR, CDR2 FQNEAQ, per germline (reference sequence). The CDR3 extends over 18 amino acids. This CDR3 reads CASSSRTGYSSGANVLTF. The DNA of the CDR3 is TGTGCCAGCAGCTCACGGACAGGCTATTCCTCTGGGGCCAACGTCCTGACTTTC.

This clonotype was seen many times. The chain links TRBV6-4 to TRBJ1-1; D ambiguous. Germline assignment: CDR1 MRHNA and CDR2 SNTAGT. The ends were cut back, 0 bases at V and 10 bases at J, with 18 bases in the middle. The CDR3 has 15 residues. CDR3 sequence (DNA): TGTGCCAGCAGTGACTCGGTCAATGGAATGTTGGGAGCTTTCTTT. Amino acids: CASSDSVNGMLGAFF.

The chain is built from TRBV27 and TRBJ2-7; D might be TRBD1 (6 bases). CDR1 and CDR2 (germline): MNHEY, SMNVEV (reference sequence). CDR3 length: 14 amino acids. V dropped 4 bases and J dropped 4 bases, with 14 bases sitting between them. CDR3 coding DNA: TGTGCCAGCAGTTCACCGGACAGAGGTTACGAGCAGTACTTC. Translating it yields CASSSPDRGYEQYF.

The table lists this clonotype with many counts. The rearrangement uses TRBV5-4 and TRBJ2-7, with D perhaps matching TRBD2 (6 bases). The V gene lost 4 bases and the J gene lost 7 bases, with 18 bases spanning the gap. Germline-derived CDR1 and CDR2 are SGHNT and YYREEE (reference sequence). The CDR3 loop spans 14 amino acids. In DNA, the CDR3 is TGTGCCAGCAGCCGCGGGACCGATGTTTTGGAGCAGTACTTC. It codes for CASSRGTDVLEQYF. The variable domain in full, with the rest retrieved from reference TRBV5-4 and TRBJ2-7, is ETGVTQSPTHLIKTRGQQVTLRCSSQSGHNTVSWYQQALGQGPQFIFQYYREEENGRGNFPPRFSGLQFPNYSSELNVNALELDDSALYLCASSRGTDVLEQYFGPGTRLTVT.

This clonotype was observed at least ten times. V is TRBV19 and J is TRBJ2-1; TRBD2 agrees at 12 bases. V dropped 1 base and J dropped 7; count of bases not matched to a gene: 8. The CDR3 is 17 amino acids. Germline CDR1 reads LNHDA; CDR2 reads SQIVND (reference sequence). The CDR3 is CASSIVAPSGRANEQFF. CDR3 DNA sequence: TGTGCCAGTAGTATAGTAGCGCCTAGCGGGAGGGCTAATGAGCAGTTCTTC.

This clonotype came up once. One end of the junction fails to match germline, which may point to a read error. V gene TRBV20-1 combines with J gene TRBJ1-1; TRBD1 might be the D (5 bases). CDR3 length: 14 residues. Germline CDR1 and CDR2: DFQATT and SNEGSKA (reference sequence). This chain's CDR3 is CSARESGSRGEALF. In nucleotides, the CDR3 is TGCAGTGCTAGAGAGTCAGGGTCACGGGGTGAAGCTCTCTTT.

This clonotype was detected many times. J is TRBJ1-5 and V is TRBV23-1; 7 positions agree with TRBD1. TRBV23-1 carries the ORF label, with uncertain function. The CDR3 length is 16 residues. Trimming at V came to 5 bases and at J to 3 bases, leaving 10 bases not matched to a gene. The CDR3 sequence: CASSYGLTGINQPQHF. In DNA form, the CDR3 reads TGCGCCAGCAGTTACGGCCTGACAGGGATCAATCAGCCCCAGCATTTT.

A note on this clonotype: A clone one base away is much larger, so this may be a read error. V gene TRBV6-2 or TRBV6-3 combines with J gene TRBJ2-5; the D gene is possibly TRBD2 (5 bases). Germline V lookup: CDR1 MNHEY, CDR2 SVGEGT. The CDR3 runs 15 residues. The CDR3 DNA is TGTGTCAGCAGTTACGCTAGTTGGACTCAAGAGACCCAGTACTTC. It encodes CVSSYASWTQETQYF.

For this clonotype: Given the absence of the conserved phenylalanine or tryptophan at the CDR3 end, a read error is likely. The limits of the CDR3 on the DNA are not certain, so only TCRdb's listed CDR3 is given. This sequence joins TRBV15 and TRBJ2-2; TRBD2 is the table's D call, not checked against the DNA. Germline values: CDR1 LNHNV, CDR2 YYDKDF (reference sequence). Including both end residues, the CDR3 is 17 amino acids long. CDR3 loop: CVTSRDFGHSLTGELSL.